The source of this T cell receptor (beta chain) is a study of radiation and T cells in renal cell carcinoma (TCRdb year 2020). Some background on the complete study: Samples came from a clinical trial, in which primary renal cell carcinomas received 15 Gy stereotactic body radiation therapy followed by nephrectomy 4 weeks later. A total of fewer than 55 samples underwent TCR beta sequencing, made up of roughly 26 tumors and about 27 peripheral blood samples. In the roughly 54 samples combined, 4,016,671 unique CDR3 nucleotide sequences were found, encoding 2,658,974 unique CDR3 amino acid sequences.

The germline V gene encodes CDR1 SGHAT and CDR2 FQNNGV. Relative to germline, V is 1 base shorter and J is 6 bases shorter, with 6 bases between their ends. CDR3 length: 12 amino acids, cysteine to phenylalanine. Only CDR3 DNA remains: 36 bases, in frame from the first base. A remark on this clone: Its antigen specificity is not known. Base qualities are missing; no much larger clone stands one base away.

Broader findings and caveats from the paper: Top tumor clonotypes rose in blood from baseline to 2 weeks post-radiation, then contracted by 4 weeks, suggesting transient expansion of tumor-resident clones. Effects of radiation dose or scheduling on the TCR repertoire could not be addressed with the single-armed trial design. Blood repertoire dynamics were not followed beyond 4 weeks after treatment. Because pretreatment tumor biopsies were not available, the study could not determine whether clonotypes were already present within the tumor at baseline.

The immunoSEQ kit was used, according to the manufacturer's recommendations, to generate TCR beta libraries from genomic DNA. For library preparation, a first multiplex PCR was performed with proprietary primers, followed by a second PCR in which unique barcodes were added, and bead cleanups were performed after each round. A kit-provided positive control reaction and a negative control reaction were included in every sample batch. The final libraries underwent checking on an Agilent 4200 TapeStation D1000 ScreenTape, volumetric pooling, and quantification by qPCR. Sequencing ran on an Illumina NextSeq500 with a MidOutput 150-cycle cartridge, using 156 Read1 and 15 Index1 cycles with kit custom primers. The pooled library was loaded at 1.0 pM with an approximately 18% PhiX control spike-in. From the authors' description of their analysis: The vendor-processed data were analyzed in R, and a clonotype was defined as all T cells that share the same CDR3 nucleotide sequence. In the clone abundance analyses, frequencies were normalized to the 10,000 most abundant clones in each sample. Public T cell clones, which averaged fewer than five per sample, were removed prior to analysis. An abundance difference of at least 32-fold between compartments was the criterion for calling clonotypes tumor-enriched or baseline blood-enriched. Clonotypes expanded or contracted between blood time points were identified with a beta-binomial differential abundance model. The Baroni-Urbani and Buser coefficient was used to measure tumor-blood repertoire similarity, and groups were compared with two-tailed Wilcoxon tests in R. TCRdb limited this immuneACCESS table to in-frame rearrangements with V and J called. A share of clones is missing; checked studies link under half to unresolved V genes, and the rest is unexplained. From that table come the V and J calls and clone size; the DNA was used to work out D and trimming. Within this sample are approximately 100,000 clones, with approximately 86% of them counted one time only. Approximately 8.4% of the sample is taken by the ten largest.

What this sample's time point label stands for: baseline pretreatment blood. What the treatment or condition label conveys for this sample: 15 Gy SBRT to primary tumor, nephrectomy 4 weeks later. To track tumor-enriched clonotypes, serial peripheral blood was sampled from radiation-treated patients at baseline and at 2 weeks and 4 weeks after SBRT. All patients had renal cell carcinoma with clear cell pathology. Genomic DNA for TCR sequencing was prepared using the QIAamp DNA Blood Mini Kit (Qiagen). The analyses included only samples that passed all quality control checks. The receptor was derived from a man between 50 and 59 years old with renal cell carcinoma. The source was blood, collected from a patient whose treatment included radiotherapy and nephrectomy. The chain uses TRBV11-2 and TRBJ1-1, with the D gene too uncertain to name. The DNA sequence follows: TGTGCCAGCAGCTTAGGCTCTGCTGAAGCTTTCTTT. The translation is CASSLGSAEAFF.